The rows below give T cell receptor beta chains drawn from one sample of a study. TCRdb passed the RT-PCR reads through MiXCR, listing each CDR3 protein once. The sample yields approximately 720,000 distinct CDR3 sequences, over 12% seen once. The specimen sequenced was memory CD4+ T cells from blood. The receptors were gathered from a female donor in good health, serving as a healthy control. Both conserved end residues are part of each CDR3. D genes are given only for firm matches. Size is stated for part of the rows, as once, few or many counts, or as a class when the clone is expanded.

d_call	v_call	clone_size	j_call	cdr3_nt	cdr3_aa
-	TRBV24-1	few	TRBJ2-3	TGTGCCACCAGTGACCGCCACCCTCAGGATACAGATACGCAGTATTTT	CATSDRHPQDTDTQYF
TRBD2	TRBV24-1	many	TRBJ2-3	TGTGCCACCTCCGCTACTAGCGGACCGGCAGATACGCAGTATTTT	CATSATSGPADTQYF
TRBD1	TRBV10-3	many	TRBJ1-2	TGTGCCATCAGCACCCCGGGACAGGGCAACTATGGCTACACCTTC	CAISTPGQGNYGYTF
TRBD1	TRBV15	many	TRBJ1-1	TGTGCCACCAGCCGGGAAGGGACAGGGGGCTCGAGGACTGAAGCTTTCTTT	CATSREGTGGSRTEAFF
-	TRBV5-1	many	TRBJ1-1	TGCGCCAGCAGCTTAGACACTTGGGCCACTGAAGCTTTCTTT	CASSLDTWATEAFF
-	TRBV18	few	TRBJ1-1	TGTGCCAGCTCACAACGGGCGAACACTGAAGCTTTCTTT	CASSQRANTEAFF
-	TRBV6-5	few	TRBJ1-2	TGTGCCAGCAGTTATAGGGGCGAGTCCTATGGCTACACCTTC	CASSYRGESYGYTF
-	TRBV7-9	few	TRBJ2-2	TGTGCCAGCAGCTTAAGGTCGGGGGACACCGGGGAGCTGTTTTTT	CASSLRSGDTGELFF
-	TRBV20-1	-	TRBJ2-5	TGCAGTGCTACCCACAGGGAACAAGAGACCCAGTACTTC	CSATHREQETQYF
-	TRBV7-6	many	TRBJ2-3	TGTGCCAGCAGCCAACCGGGAGAAGATACGCAGTATTTT	CASSQPGEDTQYF
TRBD1	TRBV28	-	TRBJ1-2	TGTGCCAGCCAGGACAGGGGGACGCCAAACTATGGCTACACCTTC	CASQDRGTPNYGYTF
TRBD2	TRBV27	many	TRBJ2-3	TGTGCCAGCAGTTCCCCCCTCCTCCAAACTAGCGGGAGGGTCCCTAGCACAGATACGCAGTATTTT	CASSSPLLQTSGRVPSTDTQYF
-	TRBV24-1	few	TRBJ1-2	TGTGCCACCAGTGATTTCGCAGCTAACTATGGCTACACCTTC	CATSDFAANYGYTF
-	TRBV9	few	TRBJ1-1	TGTGCCAGCGGCCGTGGGAACGCTGAAGCTTTCTTT	CASGRGNAEAFF
TRBD2	TRBV24-1	-	TRBJ2-3	TGTGCCACCATGGGACTAGCGACAGATACGCAGTATTTT	CATMGLATDTQYF
-	TRBV28	-	TRBJ2-1	TGTGCCAGCAGTTCCGAAGGCGGTAATGAGCAGTTCTTC	CASSSEGGNEQFF
-	TRBV2	few	TRBJ2-1	TGTGCCAGCAGTGACAGGGCCAATGAGCAGTTCTTC	CASSDRANEQFF
-	TRBV4-2	few	TRBJ1-3	TGTGCCAGCAGTGAAAGCGAGGGGGGCGCGACGGGAAACACCATATATTTT	CASSESEGGATGNTIYF
-	TRBV7-2	few	TRBJ1-2	TGTGCCAGCAGCTATCGACGGTCGGATGGCTACACCTTC	CASSYRRSDGYTF
TRBD1	TRBV5-1	few	TRBJ2-3	TGCGCCAGCAGCTTTAGTAGACAGGGCGGAGATACGCAGTATTTT	CASSFSRQGGDTQYF
-	TRBV12-3/TRBV12-4	-	TRBJ2-7	TGTGCCAGCAGTTTAGCGCGCACAGGGAGCTCCTACGAGCAGTACTTC	CASSLARTGSSYEQYF
-	TRBV6-2/TRBV6-3	-	TRBJ2-1	TGTGCCAGCAGCCCATACGAGAACAATGAGCAGTTCTTC	CASSPYENNEQFF
-	TRBV6-5	many	TRBJ1-3	TGTGCCAGCAGTTACTCGACGAGGGGCCGCGCCGCCTCTGGAAACACCATATATTTT	CASSYSTRGRAASGNTIYF
TRBD1	TRBV5-1	few	TRBJ2-2	TGCGCCAGCAGCCCAGGGACAGGGGGAGGCACCGGGGAGCTGTTTTTT	CASSPGTGGGTGELFF
-	TRBV28	-	TRBJ2-1	TGTGCCAGCAGCAAACAGGGTTTACGCAATGAGCAGTTCTTC	CASSKQGLRNEQFF
TRBD2	TRBV6-5	many	TRBJ2-3	TGTGCCAGCAGTTACATAGCGGGAGGGTTCACAGATACGCAGTATTTT	CASSYIAGGFTDTQYF
-	TRBV15	-	TRBJ1-5	TGTGCCACCAGCTCCCCCGTCGGGGGATATCAGCCCCAGCATTTT	CATSSPVGGYQPQHF
-	TRBV4-1	many	TRBJ2-7	TGCGCCAGCAGCCAAGGATCGGCGTCAGGATCCTACGAGCAGTACTTC	CASSQGSASGSYEQYF
-	TRBV6-2/TRBV6-3	many	TRBJ1-5	TGTGCCAGCACCCGAGGGGGAACCAGCTCTCAGCCCCAGCATTTT	CASTRGGTSSQPQHF
TRBD2	TRBV5-1	few	TRBJ2-1	TGCGCCAGCAGCTGGAGTAGCGGGAGGCAGGAGCAGTTCTTC	CASSWSSGRQEQFF
-	TRBV5-1	-	TRBJ2-2	TGCGCCAGCAGCAACCAGGGGAGGACCGGGGAGCTGTTTTTT	CASSNQGRTGELFF
TRBD2	TRBV5-1	-	TRBJ2-5	TGCGCCAGCAGCTTGGCCGGTGTGGCGAGCGGGGGCCAAGAGACCCAGTACTTC	CASSLAGVASGGQETQYF
TRBD1	TRBV24-1	-	TRBJ1-1	TGTGCCACCAGTGACGCCGGGACAGGGATTACTGAAGCTTTCTTT	CATSDAGTGITEAFF